These 27 T cell receptor beta chains were all obtained from the same sample, sequenced in a study of shared clonotypes between healthy human individuals (dated by TCRdb to about 2020). CD8 naive samples were obtained by positive selection for CCR7 among CD45RO-negative cells, yielding a CD45RA+CCR7+ population from which TemRA cells were excluded. Receptor amplification or capture employed the immunoSEQ multiplex PCR assay. TCRdb took over this immuneACCESS table, retaining in-frame rearrangements with V and J assigned. Such tables are incomplete; in checked studies, under half of the missing clones stem from an unresolved V gene, and the remainder is unexplained. Across this sample there are 600,000 or so clones, with 95% seen only once. Jointly, the top ten make up about 0.11% of the sample. The sample was naive CD8+ T cells sorted from blood. Interpreted using the paper, the cell subset or site label stands for: CD45RA+CCR7+. The receptors come from a woman aged 30 to 39 in good health.

This clone was recorded only once. The CDR3 region is CASSSEWLAGVHEQYF. CDR3 nucleotide sequence: TGTGCCAGCAGTTCAGAGTGGCTAGCGGGGGTCCACGAGCAGTACTTC. The chain couples TRBV27 to TRBJ2-7; 10 bases are a match to TRBD2. The junction had 11 bases not matched to a gene; V was cut back by 4 bases and J by 5 bases. The CDR3 has 16 residues. Germline loops: CDR1 MNHEY, CDR2 SMNVEV (reference sequence).

The chain couples TRBV27 to TRBJ1-2; TRBD1 aligns across 9 bases. The CDR3 extends over 17 amino acids. Per germline, CDR1 MNHEY and CDR2 SMNVEV (reference sequence). Trimming at V came to 5 bases and at J to 7 bases, leaving 17 bases not matched to a gene. The CDR3 sequence is CASSPNSRDRVYGGYTF. CDR3 coding DNA: TGTGCCAGCAGTCCAAATTCCCGGGACAGGGTTTATGGTGGCTACACCTTC.

V and J are TRBV7-9 and TRBJ2-1; TRBD2 matches at 8 bases. The V gene's germline CDR1 is SEHNR and CDR2 FQNEAQ (reference sequence). After removal of 4 bases from V and 8 bases from J, the junction contained 10 bases not matched to a gene. The CDR3 loop spans 15 amino acids. The CDR3 is CASSSPASGGHEQFF. The CDR3 DNA sequence: TGTGCCAGCAGCTCACCGGCCTCGGGAGGGCATGAGCAGTTCTTC.

This chain uses TRBV6-5 with TRBJ2-7; D perhaps matches TRBD2 (6 bases). V was clipped by 2 bases and J by 6 bases, with 17 bases between them. Per the germline V gene, CDR1 is MNHEY and CDR2 is SVGAGI. CDR3 length: 15 amino acids. CDR3 protein: CASSYRGSGRFEQYF. CDR3 coding DNA: TGTGCCAGCAGTTACCGGGGGTCGGGGCGCTTCGAGCAGTACTTC.

J is TRBJ1-5 and V is TRBV28; no firm D call. Germline V gene sequence: CDR1 MDHEN, CDR2 SYDVKM. Trimming took off 5 bases at V and 4 bases at J, with 9 bases between the two ends. The CDR3 spans 13 residues. The DNA of the CDR3 is TGTGCCAGCAGTCCGTCAGGTAATCAGCCCCAGCATTTT. Translation gives CASSPSGNQPQHF.

The chain links TRBV9 to TRBJ1-4; 7 bases are a match to TRBD1. With 4 bases clipped from V and 8 bases from J, the junction kept 11 bases outside the gene matches. From germline, CDR1 is SGDLS and CDR2 YYNGEE. CDR3 length equals 15 residues. This CDR3 is CASSNRQGQEEKLFF. CDR3 bases: TGTGCCAGCAGCAATCGACAGGGTCAAGAGGAAAAACTGTTTTTT.

The chain couples TRBV2 to TRBJ1-2; tentatively, D is TRBD1 (6 bases). The germline V gene has CDR1 SNHLY and CDR2 FYNNEI. The CDR3 spans 13 residues. V was pared by 6 bases and J by 8 bases, with 16 bases between. CDR3 in amino acids: CASRDSRGYGYTF. The CDR3 region has the DNA TGTGCCAGCAGAGATAGCAGGGGTTACGGCTACACCTTC.

The V gene is TRBV27, the J gene TRBJ2-5, with D perhaps TRBD1 (5 bases). The V end lost 6 bases, the J end lost 3 bases, and 11 bases lay between the germline ends. CDR3 size: 13 residues. Per germline, CDR1 MNHEY and CDR2 SMNVEV (reference sequence). The CDR3 protein is CASRGLQEETQYF. The CDR3 DNA is TGTGCCAGCAGGGGGCTCCAAGAAGAGACCCAGTACTTC.

The V gene is TRBV5-4, the J gene TRBJ1-2; D unresolved. Trimming cost V 1 base and J 3 bases, with 7 bases left between them. This CDR3 comprises 13 residues. Germline lookup yields CDR1 SGHNT and CDR2 YYREEE (reference sequence). CDR3 region: CASSLKRDYGYTF. The CDR3 nucleotides read TGTGCCAGCAGCTTGAAAAGGGACTATGGCTACACCTTC.

The chain has TRBV2 and TRBJ2-6; a possible D gene is TRBD1 (5 bases). Germline CDR1 SNHLY, CDR2 FYNNEI. The CDR3 is made up of 17 amino acids. The V end was cut by 5 bases, the J end by 0 bases, with 14 bases between. The CDR3 DNA is TGTGCCAGCAGTTCAGGGTCTTTTCTCTCTGGGGCCAACGTCCTGACTTTC. Amino acid sequence: CASSSGSFLSGANVLTF.

CDR3 sequence: CSVEGGGPYEQYF. The CDR3 DNA reads as TGCAGCGTTGAAGGGGGGGGACCGTACGAGCAGTACTTC. This chain links TRBV29-1 with TRBJ2-5; the match to TRBD2 covers 7 bases. The J call may be incorrect, as the DNA end agrees better with TRBJ2-7. From germline, CDR1 is SQVTM and CDR2 ANQGSEA. This CDR3 is 13 amino acids long.

This rearrangement joins TRBV27 to TRBJ2-3, with D tentatively TRBD1 (5 bases). This CDR3 is built from 14 residues. Trimming stripped 5 bases from V and 3 bases from J, with 12 bases between. Looked up from germline, CDR1 is MNHEY and CDR2 is SMNVEV (reference sequence). The CDR3 spells CASSPDRQTDTQYF. The CDR3 bases are TGTGCCAGCAGTCCAGACAGACAGACAGATACGCAGTATTTT.

This chain links TRBV15 with TRBJ1-5, with unresolved D. This CDR3 region has 13 residues. V was shortened by 1 base and J by 3 bases, with 4 bases between the two germline ends. From germline, CDR1 is LNHNV and CDR2 YYDKDF (reference sequence). The DNA for the CDR3 is TGTGCCACCAGCAGAGGGGTCAATCAGCCCCAGCATTTT. Protein sequence: CATSRGVNQPQHF.

V and J are TRBV2 and TRBJ2-7, with 15 bases identical to TRBD2. Germline V CDR1 and CDR2: SNHLY, FYNNEI. V trimming: 3 bases; J trimming: 3 bases; junction bases outside the gene matches: 9. This CDR3 spans 18 amino acids. The CDR3 region is CASSDFGLAGGGVYEQYF. CDR3 bases: TGTGCCAGCAGTGACTTCGGACTAGCGGGAGGGGGGGTCTACGAGCAGTACTTC.

J is TRBJ2-5 and V is TRBV10-3; 10 nucleotides agree with TRBD2. Germline values: CDR1 ENHRY, CDR2 SYGVKD. Germline trimming cut 2 bases from V and 2 bases from J; bases unmatched to any gene: 11. The CDR3 totals 18 residues. Written as DNA, the CDR3 is TGTGCCATCAGTGAGAGTAGATTAGCGGGAGGACCACAAGAGACCCAGTACTTC. Translating it yields CAISESRLAGGPQETQYF.

The chain joins TRBV9 to TRBJ1-1; TRBD1 aligns across 7 bases. The CDR3 has 16 residues. CDR1 is SGDLS and CDR2 is YYNGEE in the germline V gene. With 6 bases clipped from V and 0 bases from J, the junction kept 11 bases outside the gene matches. The CDR3 sequence is CASTKPRGTVNTEAFF. The DNA of the CDR3 is TGTGCCAGCACCAAACCGCGGGGGACAGTGAACACTGAAGCTTTCTTT.

This rearrangement joins TRBV28 to TRBJ2-5; 11 bases are shared with TRBD1. Losses at the gene ends were 6 bases for V and 7 bases for J; bases not matched to a gene: 7. This CDR3 is built from 14 residues. Looked up from germline, CDR1 is MDHEN and CDR2 is SYDVKM. CDR3: CASSWTGGAGTQYF. DNA of the CDR3: TGTGCCAGCAGCTGGACAGGGGGCGCAGGGACCCAGTACTTC. The full variable domain, its missing parts supplied by reference TRBV28 and TRBJ2-5, is DVKVTQSSRYLVKRTGEKVFLECVQDMDHENMFWYRQDPGLGLRLIYFSYDVKMKEKGDIPEGYSVSREKKERFSLILESASTNQTSMYLCASSWTGGAGTQYFGPGTRLLVL.

To note about this clone: Other DNA sequences of this sample code for an identical CDR3. The rearrangement uses TRBV28 and TRBJ1-4, with no clear D. Germline CDR1 reads MDHEN; CDR2 reads SYDVKM. The CDR3 contains 13 residues. Trimming pared 3 bases from V and 3 bases from J, leaving 5 bases between. CDR3 DNA sequence: TGTGCCAGCAGTTTCAGGCCTAATGAAAAACTGTTTTTT. Encoded protein: CASSFRPNEKLFF. Looking up the rest from reference TRBV28 and TRBJ1-4 gives the full variable domain: DVKVTQSSRYLVKRTGEKVFLECVQDMDHENMFWYRQDPGLGLRLIYFSYDVKMKEKGDIPEGYSVSREKKERFSLILESASTNQTSMYLCASSFRPNEKLFFGSGTQLSVL.

The rearrangement links TRBV28 to TRBJ1-4; maybe TRBD1 (5 bases). The CDR3 extends over 15 amino acids. Per germline, CDR1 MDHEN and CDR2 SYDVKM. V lost 3 bases and J 2 bases, leaving 10 bases between the germline ends. The CDR3 nucleotides are TGTGCCAGCAGTTTTGGGACCGACACTAATGAAAAACTGTTTTTT. Encoded protein: CASSFGTDTNEKLFF.

The V gene is TRBV15, the J gene TRBJ2-3; maybe TRBD2 (5 bases). The CDR3 spans 15 residues. The V gene lost 0 bases and the J gene lost 5 bases, with 12 bases spanning the gap. CDR1 and CDR2 (germline): LNHNV, YYDKDF (reference sequence). The CDR3 sequence: CATSRDFFGKDTQYF. The CDR3 DNA sequence: TGTGCCACCAGCAGAGATTTTTTCGGGAAAGATACGCAGTATTTT.

The V gene is TRBV13, the J gene TRBJ1-1; no reliable D call. Germline values: CDR1 PRHDT, CDR2 FYEKMQ (reference sequence). V was pared by 0 bases and J by 10 bases, with 3 bases between. The CDR3 is made up of 10 amino acids. The CDR3 sequence is CASSLGRAFF. The CDR3, as DNA: TGTGCCAGCAGCTTAGGCAGAGCTTTCTTT.

The rearrangement links TRBV2 to TRBJ2-7, with D perhaps matching TRBD2 (5 bases). V was shortened by 2 bases and J by 1 base, with 15 bases between the two germline ends. This CDR3 is 16 amino acids long. The germline V gene has CDR1 SNHLY and CDR2 FYNNEI. CDR3 amino acids: CASSESWPSGSYEQYF. In DNA, the CDR3 is TGTGCCAGCAGTGAATCTTGGCCCAGCGGTTCCTACGAGCAGTACTTC.

The chain recombines TRBV14 with TRBJ2-6; 7 positions match TRBD1. The CDR3 totals 15 residues. Per the germline V gene, CDR1 is SGHDN and CDR2 is FVKESK. V trimming: 4 bases; J trimming: 4 bases; junction bases outside the gene matches: 4. CDR3 in amino acids: CASSLRGHGANVLTF. The CDR3 coding sequence is TGTGCCAGCAGCCTTAGGGGGCACGGGGCCAACGTCCTGACTTTC.

This chain joins TRBV18 and TRBJ1-5, with 10 positions matching TRBD1. Unmatched junction bases numbered 7, after V lost 9 bases and J lost 5 bases. The germline V gene encodes CDR1 KGHSH and CDR2 LQKENI. This CDR3 contains 14 residues. The chain's CDR3 is CAREDRGRHQPQHF. The CDR3 nucleotides are TGTGCCAGAGAAGACAGGGGGCGGCATCAGCCCCAGCATTTT.

The J gene is TRBJ2-1, the V gene TRBV15; D not resolved. Between the trimmed V and J ends, which lost 0 bases and 6 bases, there was a span of 6 bases. CDR1 is LNHNV and CDR2 is YYDKDF in the germline V gene (reference sequence). This CDR3 has 13 residues. The CDR3 spells CATSRDNGNEQFF. The CDR3 DNA follows: TGTGCCACCAGCAGAGATAACGGCAATGAGCAGTTCTTC.

V usage is TRBV5-4 and J usage is TRBJ2-7; D not certain. From germline, CDR1 is SGHNT and CDR2 YYREEE (reference sequence). This CDR3 has 14 amino acids. V was cut by 4 bases and J by 5 bases, with 16 bases left in between. The CDR3 DNA reads TGTGCCAGCAGCCACAATACCTATCCCAACGAGCAGTACTTC. It yields the protein CASSHNTYPNEQYF. The full variable domain, rest sourced from reference TRBV5-4 and TRBJ2-7, is ETGVTQSPTHLIKTRGQQVTLRCSSQSGHNTVSWYQQALGQGPQFIFQYYREEENGRGNFPPRFSGLQFPNYSSELNVNALELDDSALYLCASSHNTYPNEQYFGPGTRLTVT.

J is TRBJ1-5 and V is TRBV6-6; TRBD1 agrees at 7 bases. The length of the CDR3 is 15 residues. The J segment lost 9 bases and the V segment lost 2 bases, leaving 10 bases of the junction unmatched. The V gene's germline CDR1 is MNHNY and CDR2 SVGAGI (reference sequence). CDR3 sequence: CASSYNGGRGVPQHF. DNA of the CDR3: TGTGCCAGCAGTTACAACGGCGGCAGGGGGGTGCCCCAGCATTTT.